This TCR beta chain was observed in a study of blood T cells in healthy people across ages. Study outcomes and limitations: Leaving the PBMCs unsorted stopped any conclusive comparison of naive versus antigen-experienced cells. Observed TCR beta diversity showed a strong correlation with the percentage of naive T cells as measured by flow cytometry.

A second PCR, run for roughly 7 to 11 cycles, used a sample-barcoded 5' primer plus a J-beta primer mix. Per sample, CDR3-containing paired-end reads numbered at least 2.5 million. TCRdb called the 5' RACE reads again in MiXCR, with one record for every CDR3 protein. The table has nearly 1 million distinct CDR3 sequences, just over 50% seen once. As for this clonotype: Its antigen remains unidentified.

The study drew donors from healthy Caucasian individuals in Russia aged about 6 to 100. Trimming removed 0 bases at V and 6 bases at J, with 19 bases between. The CDR3 is 17 amino acids. Germline lookup yields CDR1 LGHNA and CDR2 YNFKEQ. This receptor was taken from a woman aged 55-69 years in good health. The material sequenced was blood. The chain combines TRBV4-2 with TRBJ2-3; D is perhaps TRBD1 (6 bases). CDR3 nucleotides: TGTGCCAGCAGCCAAGATTATAGGACAGACCACGGGGATACGCAGTATTTT. Translation: CASSQDYRTDHGDTQYF.